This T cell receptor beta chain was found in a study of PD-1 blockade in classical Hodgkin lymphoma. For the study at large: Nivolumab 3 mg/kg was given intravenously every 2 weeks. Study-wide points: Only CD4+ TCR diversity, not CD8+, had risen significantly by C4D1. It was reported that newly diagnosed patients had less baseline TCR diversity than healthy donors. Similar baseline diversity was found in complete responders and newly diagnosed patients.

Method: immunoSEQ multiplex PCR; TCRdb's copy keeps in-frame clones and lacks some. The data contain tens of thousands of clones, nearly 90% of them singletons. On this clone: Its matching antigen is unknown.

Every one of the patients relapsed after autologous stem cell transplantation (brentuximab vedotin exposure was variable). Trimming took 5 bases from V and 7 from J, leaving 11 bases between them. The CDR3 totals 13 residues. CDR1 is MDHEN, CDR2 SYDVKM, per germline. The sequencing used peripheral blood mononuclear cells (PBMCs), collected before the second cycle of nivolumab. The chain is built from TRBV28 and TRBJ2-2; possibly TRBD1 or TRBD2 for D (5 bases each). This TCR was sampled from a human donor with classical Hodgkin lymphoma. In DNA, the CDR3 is TGTGCCAGCAGTAACTGGGGGTACGGGGAGCTGTTTTTT. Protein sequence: CASSNWGYGELFF.